The next 14 T cell receptor beta chains were all read from a single sample in a study of cytomegalovirus exposure and HLA in healthy donors. Both 60 Vbeta primers and 13 Jbeta primers went into the PCR. Generated by immunoSEQ multiplex PCR, the TCRdb table keeps only in-frame clones and is missing some. Of roughly 170,000 clones in the sample, around 75% were seen once. Sequenced material: PBMCs. These receptors were obtained from a female donor in good health and CMV-seronegative.

The rearrangement links TRBV21-1 to TRBJ1-4. TRBV21-1 is deemed a pseudogene. CDR3 length: 10 amino acids. CDR3 protein: CASSLEKLFF. The DNA of the CDR3 is TGTGCCAGCAGCCTTGAAAAACTGTTTTTT.

CDR3 sequence (DNA): TGTGCCAGCGCCCGGGGGGGGTACCAAGAGACCCAGTACTTC. Translating gives CASARGGYQETQYF. The chain is built from TRBV5-6 and TRBJ2-5; 8 positions agree with TRBD2. CDR3 length equals 14 residues. Per the germline V gene, CDR1 is SGHDT and CDR2 is YYEEEE. V shed 7 bases and J 0 bases; nucleotides not matched to a gene: 5.

This clone was observed a handful of times. This sequence joins TRBV10-3 and TRBJ2-1, with a weak D call TRBD2 (5 bases). The germline V and J ends were trimmed by 2 bases and 5 bases, with 7 bases remaining between them. This CDR3 spans 13 amino acids. Germline assignment: CDR1 ENHRY and CDR2 SYGVKD. CDR3 loop: CAISEGLDNEQFF. The CDR3 DNA is TGTGCCATCAGTGAGGGACTTGACAATGAGCAGTTCTTC.

The V call is TRBV28, the J call TRBJ2-7; D remains ambiguous. With 1 base removed from V and 5 bases from J, the gap between germline ends came to 3 bases. This CDR3 region has 11 residues. Germline lookup yields CDR1 MDHEN and CDR2 SYDVKM. The CDR3 DNA follows: TGTGCCAGCAGTTTATTAAACGAGCAGTACTTC. It specifies CASSLLNEQYF.

This clone was observed a handful of times. This chain links TRBV19 with TRBJ1-4, with D tentatively TRBD1 (6 bases). The V end lost 8 bases, the J end lost 8 bases, and 12 bases lay between the germline ends. Germline V gene lookup returns CDR1 LNHDA and CDR2 SQIVND (reference sequence). The CDR3 consists of 12 residues. CDR3 sequence: CASRDMQEKLFF. DNA for the CDR3: TGTGCCAGTCGGGACATGCAGGAAAAACTGTTTTTT.

The rearrangement joins TRBV4-2 to TRBJ2-2, with D unclear. Deletions cut 4 bases from V and 6 bases from J, with 9 bases between. The length of the CDR3 is 13 residues. Germline assignment: CDR1 LGHNA and CDR2 YNFKEQ. The CDR3 sequence: CASSPDLAGELFF. The CDR3 DNA reads TGTGCCAGCAGCCCCGACTTGGCCGGGGAGCTGTTTTTT.

This clone was picked up a small number of times. The gene calls are TRBV5-1 and TRBJ2-3; D is undetermined. The CDR3 has 13 amino acids. V was trimmed by 4 bases and J by 2 bases, leaving 8 bases between them. Germline V gene sequence: CDR1 SGHRS, CDR2 YFSETQ. The CDR3 nucleotides are TGCGCCAGCAGCCCATTGTCCACAGATACGCAGTATTTT. The encoded protein is CASSPLSTDTQYF.

This rearrangement joins TRBV6-5 to TRBJ1-2; the D is unclear. Trimming removed 0 bases from V and 0 bases from J, with 5 bases in between. This CDR3 is built from 14 residues. From germline, CDR1 is MNHEY and CDR2 SVGAGI. The CDR3 protein is CASSYSRANYGYTF. As DNA, the CDR3 is TGTGCCAGCAGTTACTCCCGGGCTAACTATGGCTACACCTTC.

In its sample, this clone was seen a few times. The CDR3 loop reads CASSPGQGIAYGYTF. The CDR3 coding sequence is TGCGCCAGCAGCCCGGGACAGGGAATCGCCTATGGCTACACCTTC. V gene TRBV5-1 combines with J gene TRBJ1-2, with 9 bases aligning to TRBD1. V was clipped by 4 bases and J by 4 bases; unmatched bases: 8. Per germline, CDR1 SGHRS and CDR2 YFSETQ. CDR3 length equals 15 residues.

The chain joins TRBV4-1 to TRBJ2-1, with 12 bases fitting TRBD2. The V gene end was trimmed by 1 base and the J gene end by 2 bases; junction bases not matched to a gene: 0. From germline, CDR1 is MGHRA and CDR2 YSYEKL. The CDR3 spans 16 residues. The CDR3 nucleotides read TGCGCCAGCAGCCAAGGGACTAGCGGGGCCTACAATGAGCAGTTCTTC. This encodes CASSQGTSGAYNEQFF.

Comment on this clone: In the same sample, other DNA sequences code for this CDR3. This chain connects TRBV28 to TRBJ2-7, with 7 nucleotides matching TRBD2. CDR3 length equals 16 residues. The germline gives CDR1 MDHEN, CDR2 SYDVKM. V lost 3 bases to trimming and J lost 0 bases; unmatched junction nucleotides: 8. CDR3 region: CASSFIRSSGSYEQYF. The DNA of the CDR3 is TGTGCCAGCAGTTTTATTAGGTCTAGCGGCTCCTACGAGCAGTACTTC.

The rearrangement uses TRBV2 and TRBJ1-6; 7 bases are a match to TRBD1. Germline trimming cut 5 bases from V and 8 bases from J; bases unmatched to any gene: 6. This CDR3 is 14 amino acids long. Germline assignment: CDR1 SNHLY and CDR2 FYNNEI. The CDR3 spells CASSTGVGDSPLHF. CDR3 sequence (DNA): TGTGCCAGCAGTACAGGGGTAGGAGATTCACCCCTCCACTTT.

J is TRBJ2-7 and V is TRBV4-2; 7 nucleotides align to TRBD2. The V gene's germline CDR1 is LGHNA and CDR2 YNFKEQ. The CDR3 has 15 amino acids. The trim removed 1 base at V and 1 base at J, leaving 4 bases unmatched. The CDR3 loop is CASSQAGGSSYEQYF. The CDR3 DNA reads TGTGCCAGCAGCCAAGCAGGCGGGAGTTCCTACGAGCAGTACTTC.

V and J are TRBV18 and TRBJ2-3; D unclear. The V and J ends lost 6 bases and 2 bases respectively, with 9 bases between them. Germline CDR1 reads KGHSH; CDR2 reads LQKENI. The length of the CDR3 is 13 residues. The CDR3 protein is CASSRIATDTQYF. Here the CDR3 DNA reads TGTGCCAGCTCCCGGATAGCCACAGATACGCAGTATTTT.